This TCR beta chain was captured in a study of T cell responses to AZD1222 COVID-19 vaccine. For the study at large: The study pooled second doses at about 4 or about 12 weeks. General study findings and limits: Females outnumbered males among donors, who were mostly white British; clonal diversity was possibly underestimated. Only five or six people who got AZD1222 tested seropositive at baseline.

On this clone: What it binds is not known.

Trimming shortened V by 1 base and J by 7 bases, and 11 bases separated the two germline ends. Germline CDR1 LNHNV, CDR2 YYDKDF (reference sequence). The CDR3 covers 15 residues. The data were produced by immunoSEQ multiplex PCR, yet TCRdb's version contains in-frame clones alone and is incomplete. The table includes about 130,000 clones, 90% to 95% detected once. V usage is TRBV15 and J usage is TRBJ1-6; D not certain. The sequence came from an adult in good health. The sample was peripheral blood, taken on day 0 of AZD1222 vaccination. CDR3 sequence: CATSRVGRENSPLHF. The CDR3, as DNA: TGTGCCACCAGCAGAGTCGGGAGAGAGAATTCACCCCTCCACTTT.